This T cell receptor beta chain was captured in a study of blood T cell repertoires in COVID-19. Whole-study context: PBMCs, B-cell-depleted T cells, or T cells were the source of the cDNA or gDNA that made up the material.

Sequencing was performed with immunoSEQ multiplex PCR; in TCRdb, only in-frame clones are kept and a portion is missing. The sample holds a few hundred thousand clones, around 88% seen once. The CDR3 is made up of 15 amino acids. Trimming removed 0 bases from V and 2 bases from J, with 12 bases in between. In germline, CDR1 is SGDLS, CDR2 YYNGEE. In terms of age and location, participants ranged from about 18 to 100 years and lived in roughly 22 US areas. The V and J genes are TRBV9 and TRBJ2-7; TRBD1 is a possible D gene (5 bases). What was sequenced was PBMCs or T cells enriched from blood (not recorded which). The TCR comes from a woman aged 45-59 years with acute COVID-19. Written as DNA, the CDR3 is TGTGCCAGCAGCGTAGGCCCAGGGCCTCCCTACGAGCAGTACTTC. This encodes CASSVGPGPPYEQYF.